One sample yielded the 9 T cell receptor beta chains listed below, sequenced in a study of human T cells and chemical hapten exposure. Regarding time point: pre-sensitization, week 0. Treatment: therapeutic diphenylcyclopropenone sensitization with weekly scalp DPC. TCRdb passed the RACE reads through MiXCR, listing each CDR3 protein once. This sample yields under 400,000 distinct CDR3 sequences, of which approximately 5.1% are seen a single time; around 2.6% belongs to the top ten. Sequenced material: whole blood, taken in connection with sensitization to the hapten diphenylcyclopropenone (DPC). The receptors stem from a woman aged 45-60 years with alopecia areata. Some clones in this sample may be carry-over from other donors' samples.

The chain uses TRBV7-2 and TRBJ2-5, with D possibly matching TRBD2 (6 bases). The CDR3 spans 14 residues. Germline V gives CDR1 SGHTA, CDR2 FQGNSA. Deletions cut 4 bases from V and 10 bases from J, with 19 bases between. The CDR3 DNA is TGTGCCAGCAGCTCCGCCGCAGGGAGGCCTGACCAGTACTTC. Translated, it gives CASSSAAGRPDQYF.

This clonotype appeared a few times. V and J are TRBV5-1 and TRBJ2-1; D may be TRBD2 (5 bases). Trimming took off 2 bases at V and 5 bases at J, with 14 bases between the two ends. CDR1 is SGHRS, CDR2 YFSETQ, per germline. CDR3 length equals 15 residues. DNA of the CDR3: TGCGCCAGCAGCTTCCGGGATTTGCTACACAATGAGCAGTTCTTC. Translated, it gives CASSFRDLLHNEQFF.

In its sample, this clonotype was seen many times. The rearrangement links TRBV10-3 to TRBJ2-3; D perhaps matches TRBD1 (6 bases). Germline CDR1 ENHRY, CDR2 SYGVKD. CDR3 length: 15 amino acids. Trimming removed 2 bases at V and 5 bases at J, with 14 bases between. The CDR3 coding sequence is TGTGCCATCAGTGAGCCTAAGGGGGTGGTAGATACGCAGTATTTT. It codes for CAISEPKGVVDTQYF.

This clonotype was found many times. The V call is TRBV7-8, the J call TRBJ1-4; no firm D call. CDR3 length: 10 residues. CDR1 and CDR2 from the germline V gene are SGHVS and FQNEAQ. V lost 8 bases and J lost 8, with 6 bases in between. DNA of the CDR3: TGTGCCAGCTTTCCCGAAAAACTGTTTTTT. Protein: CASFPEKLFF.

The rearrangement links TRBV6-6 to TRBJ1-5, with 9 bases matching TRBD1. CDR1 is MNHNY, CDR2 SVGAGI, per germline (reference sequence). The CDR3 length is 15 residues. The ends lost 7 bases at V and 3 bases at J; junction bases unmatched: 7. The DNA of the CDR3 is TGTGCCAGCAAACAGGGGGCGGCTTTCAATCAGCCCCAGCATTTT. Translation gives CASKQGAAFNQPQHF.

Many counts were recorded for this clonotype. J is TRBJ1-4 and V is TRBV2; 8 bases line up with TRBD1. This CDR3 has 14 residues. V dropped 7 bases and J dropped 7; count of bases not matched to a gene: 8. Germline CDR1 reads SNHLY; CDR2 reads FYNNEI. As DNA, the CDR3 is TGTGCCAGCACCCTAGCAGGGGGCATTGAAAAACTGTTTTTT. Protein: CASTLAGGIEKLFF.

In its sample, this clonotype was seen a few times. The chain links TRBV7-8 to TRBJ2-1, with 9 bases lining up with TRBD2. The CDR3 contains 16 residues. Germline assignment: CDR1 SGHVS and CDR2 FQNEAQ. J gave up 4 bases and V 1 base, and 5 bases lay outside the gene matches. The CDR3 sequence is CASSLGLAGRYNEQFF. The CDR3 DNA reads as TGTGCCAGCAGCTTAGGTCTAGCGGGAAGGTACAATGAGCAGTTCTTC.

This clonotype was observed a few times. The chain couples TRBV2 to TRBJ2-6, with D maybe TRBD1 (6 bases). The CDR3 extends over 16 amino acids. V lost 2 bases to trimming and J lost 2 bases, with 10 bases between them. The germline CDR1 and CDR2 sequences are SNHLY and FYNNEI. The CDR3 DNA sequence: TGTGCCAGCAGTGAAACAGGGCCTACTGGGGCCAACGTCCTGACTTTC. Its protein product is CASSETGPTGANVLTF.

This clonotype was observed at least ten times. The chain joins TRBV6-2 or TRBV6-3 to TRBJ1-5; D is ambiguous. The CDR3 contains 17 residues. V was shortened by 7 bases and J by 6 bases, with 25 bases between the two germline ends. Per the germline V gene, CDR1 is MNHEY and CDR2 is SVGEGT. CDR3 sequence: CASKSRADPGPGQPQHF. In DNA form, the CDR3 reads TGTGCCAGCAAGAGCCGGGCCGACCCCGGCCCGGGTCAGCCCCAGCATTTT.